The clone carrying this TCR beta chain was found a few times. The entire patient cohort was treatment-naive prior to thyroid surgery. The data are from a study of metastatic and nonmetastatic thyroid tumors. The CDR3 contains 17 residues. The germline gives CDR1 KGHSH, CDR2 LQKENI. V lost 2 bases and J 4 bases, leaving 20 bases between the germline ends. TCRdb reanalyzed the PCR reads via MiXCR. The sample lists some 30,000 clones, more than 3.5% seen once, with approximately 22% in the top ten. This clonotype was obtained from a female donor with papillary thyroid cancer or a benign thyroid nodule (not recorded which). Some clones in this sample may be carry-over from other donors' samples. This chain links TRBV18 with TRBJ2-5; a possible D gene is TRBD2 (6 bases). The sample consisted of blood. CDR3 in amino acids: CASSPASVRAFGETQYF. In DNA form, the CDR3 reads TGTGCCAGCTCACCAGCTAGCGTGAGGGCCTTTGGAGAGACCCAGTACTTC.